The 14 T cell receptor beta chains below all came from one sample that was sequenced in a study of cytomegalovirus exposure and HLA in healthy donors. This table comes from immunoSEQ multiplex PCR, and its TCRdb copy is limited to in-frame clones, with some not included. Among about 160,000 clones, just under 90% were seen once, and the ten largest hold 10%. Material for sequencing was PBMCs. Source of these receptors: a young woman in good health and CMV-seropositive.

The V gene is TRBV5-1, the J gene TRBJ2-2; D is perhaps TRBD2 (6 bases). CDR3 length equals 15 residues. The V gene's germline CDR1 is SGHRS and CDR2 YFSETQ. The V and J ends lost 7 bases and 6 bases respectively, with 19 bases between them. CDR3 coding DNA: TGCGCCAGCGGTAAGGGGACTCCGGCTCCCGGGGAGCTGTTTTTT. Translated, it gives CASGKGTPAPGELFF.

The chain uses TRBV7-9 and TRBJ1-5; no clear D gene. CDR1 and CDR2 (germline): SEHNR, FQNEAQ (reference sequence). This CDR3 is 12 amino acids long. V was clipped by 6 bases and J by 0 bases, with 3 bases between them. DNA for the CDR3: TGTGCCAGCAGTTATAGCAATCAGCCCCAGCATTTT. Its protein product is CASSYSNQPQHF.

Only one count was recorded for this clone. The chain joins TRBV7-9 to TRBJ2-7, with a tentative D call TRBD2 (8 bases). The CDR3 has 19 amino acids. The germline gives CDR1 SEHNR, CDR2 FQNEAQ (reference sequence). V was trimmed by 0 bases and J by 2 bases, leaving 23 bases between them. The CDR3 region is CASSLARGGQTNSTYEQYF. DNA of the CDR3: TGTGCCAGCAGCTTAGCCCGGGGGGGACAGACGAATTCCACCTACGAGCAGTACTTC.

V and J are TRBV6-6 and TRBJ2-7; 9 nucleotides agree with TRBD2. Germline V gene data show CDR1 as MNHNY and CDR2 as SVGAGI (reference sequence). The CDR3 is made up of 15 amino acids. Unmatched junction bases numbered 9, after V lost 7 bases and J lost 2 bases. The CDR3 nucleotides read TGTGCCAGCATCCCGCGGCTAGCGGGACCCTACGAGCAGTACTTC. Translated, it gives CASIPRLAGPYEQYF.

The rearrangement joins TRBV27 to TRBJ2-1; TRBD2 matches at 7 bases. The J segment lost 9 bases and the V segment lost 2 bases, leaving 4 bases of the junction unmatched. Per the germline V gene, CDR1 is MNHEY and CDR2 is SMNVEV (reference sequence). The CDR3 is made up of 13 amino acids. CDR3 sequence reads: CASSLTSVGEQFF. The CDR3 DNA follows: TGTGCCAGCAGTTTAACTAGCGTGGGTGAGCAGTTCTTC.

This rearrangement joins TRBV10-3 to TRBJ2-1; 10 nucleotides align to TRBD2. CDR3 length equals 17 residues. The J segment lost 3 bases and the V segment lost 3 bases, leaving 8 bases of the junction unmatched. The germline gives CDR1 ENHRY, CDR2 SYGVKD. This CDR3 is CAISDSAGGPNYNEQFF. In DNA, the CDR3 is TGTGCCATCAGTGATTCAGCGGGAGGGCCCAACTACAATGAGCAGTTCTTC.

The CDR3 protein is CASSTLGQGGYGYTF. The CDR3 nucleotides are TGTGCCAGTAGTACCCTAGGACAGGGCGGCTATGGCTACACCTTC. The rearrangement uses TRBV19 and TRBJ1-2; 8 bases agree with TRBD1. CDR3 size: 15 residues. The trim removed 4 bases at V and 4 bases at J, leaving 8 bases unmatched. Germline V lookup: CDR1 LNHDA, CDR2 SQIVND (reference sequence). The full variable domain, in which reference TRBV19 and TRBJ1-2 provide the parts outside the CDR3, is DGGITQSPKYLFRKEGQNVTLSCEQNLNHDAMYWYRQDPGQGLRLIYYSQIVNDFQKGDIAEGYSVSREKKESFPLTVTSAQKNPTAFYLCASSTLGQGGYGYTFGSGTRLTVV.

The rearrangement joins TRBV30 to TRBJ2-2, with TRBD1 identical over 8 bases. V dropped 5 bases and J dropped 6; count of bases not matched to a gene: 2. The germline gives CDR1 GTSNPN, CDR2 SVGIG (reference sequence). This CDR3 is built from 12 residues. CDR3 sequence reads: CAWDRGSGELFF. The CDR3 coding sequence is TGTGCCTGGGACAGGGGATCCGGGGAGCTGTTTTTT.

The DNA of the CDR3 is TGTGCCACTCGACAGGGTTTTGGTCTTGATTTCTTT. This gives the protein CATRQGFGLDFF. The J gene is TRBJ1-1, the V gene TRBV28; TRBD1 matches 7 bases. J lost 13 bases, V lost 10 bases, and 15 bases had no gene match. Germline CDR1 reads MDHEN; CDR2 reads SYDVKM. This CDR3 comprises 12 residues.

This chain's CDR3 is CAWSTEGGQPQHF. CDR3 DNA: TGTGCCTGGTCTACGGAGGGTGGTCAGCCCCAGCATTTT. The chain couples TRBV30 to TRBJ1-5; D unresolved. V lost 5 bases and J 6 bases, leaving 14 bases between the germline ends. CDR1 is GTSNPN and CDR2 is SVGIG in the germline V gene (reference sequence). The CDR3 spans 13 residues.

The gene calls are TRBV18 and TRBJ2-7; no clear D gene. The V end was cut by 3 bases, the J end by 0 bases, with 6 bases between. This CDR3 is built from 13 residues. Germline loops: CDR1 KGHSH, CDR2 LQKENI. This CDR3 is CASSPVNSYEQYF. The CDR3 coding sequence is TGTGCCAGCTCACCCGTAAACTCCTACGAGCAGTACTTC.

As regards this clone: The sample holds other DNA sequences that translate to the same CDR3. The chain has TRBV5-1 and TRBJ2-7; possibly TRBD1 for D (7 bases). The CDR3 is 14 amino acids. Trimming cost V 2 bases and J 1 base, with 10 bases left between them. Germline-derived CDR1 and CDR2 are SGHRS and YFSETQ. CDR3 sequence (DNA): TGCGCCAGCAGCTTTCAGGGGGGATCCTACGAGCAGTACTTC. Translating it yields CASSFQGGSYEQYF.

This clone appeared a few times. The rearrangement joins TRBV2 to TRBJ1-2; D is undetermined. Trimming took 4 bases from V and 8 from J, leaving 8 bases between them. Germline-derived CDR1 and CDR2 are SNHLY and FYNNEI. This CDR3 has 11 residues. The CDR3 region is CASSVFQGYTF. The CDR3 DNA sequence: TGTGCCAGCAGTGTGTTCCAGGGCTACACCTTC. The variable domain in full, with the rest retrieved from reference TRBV2 and TRBJ1-2, is EPEVTQTPSHQVTQMGQEVILRCVPISNHLYFYWYRQILGQKVEFLVSFYNNEISEKSEIFDDQFSVERPDGSNFTLKIRSTKLEDSAMYFCASSVFQGYTFGSGTRLTVV.

In DNA form, the CDR3 reads TGTGCCAGCAGGCCACAGGGGGCTACTGAAGCTTTCTTT. It encodes CASRPQGATEAFF. This chain uses TRBV5-4 with TRBJ1-1, with TRBD1 matching over 9 bases. CDR1 SGHNT and CDR2 YYREEE come from the germline V gene (reference sequence). CDR3 length equals 13 residues. The V gene end was trimmed by 5 bases and the J gene end by 5 bases; junction bases not matched to a gene: 4.